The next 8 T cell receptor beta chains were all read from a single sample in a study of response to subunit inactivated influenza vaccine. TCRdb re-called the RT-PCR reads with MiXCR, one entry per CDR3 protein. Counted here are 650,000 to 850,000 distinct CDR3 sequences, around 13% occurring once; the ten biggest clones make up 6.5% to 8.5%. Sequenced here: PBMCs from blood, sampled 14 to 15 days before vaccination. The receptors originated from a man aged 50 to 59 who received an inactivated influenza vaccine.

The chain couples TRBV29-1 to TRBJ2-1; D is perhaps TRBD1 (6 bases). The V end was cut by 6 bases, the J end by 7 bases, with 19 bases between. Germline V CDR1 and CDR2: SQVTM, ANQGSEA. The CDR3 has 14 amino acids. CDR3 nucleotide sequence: TGCAGCGTCAATGTCCGAGACAGGCTGAATGAGCAGTTCTTC. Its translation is CSVNVRDRLNEQFF.

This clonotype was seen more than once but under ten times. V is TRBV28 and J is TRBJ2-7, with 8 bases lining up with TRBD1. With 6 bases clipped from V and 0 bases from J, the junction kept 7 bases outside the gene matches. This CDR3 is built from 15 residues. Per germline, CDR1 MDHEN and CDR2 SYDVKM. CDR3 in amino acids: CASRAETGDSYEQYF. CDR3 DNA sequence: TGTGCCAGCAGAGCCGAGACAGGGGACTCCTACGAGCAGTACTTC.

CDR3 DNA: TGTGCCAGCAGCTCCGGGATTCGGCCCCAGCATTTT. Its translation: CASSSGIRPQHF. The V gene is TRBV7-9, the J gene TRBJ1-5; no clear D gene. This CDR3 is built from 12 residues. Germline V gives CDR1 SEHNR, CDR2 FQNEAQ (reference sequence). Trimming took off 4 bases at V and 9 bases at J, with 10 bases between the two ends.

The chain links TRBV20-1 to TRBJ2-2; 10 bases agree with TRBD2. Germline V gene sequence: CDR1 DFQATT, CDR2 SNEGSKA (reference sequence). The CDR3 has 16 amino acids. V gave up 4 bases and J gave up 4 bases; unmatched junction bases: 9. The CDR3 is CSAISPSGRFTGELFF. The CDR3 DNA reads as TGCAGTGCTATATCTCCTAGCGGGAGATTCACCGGGGAGCTGTTTTTT.

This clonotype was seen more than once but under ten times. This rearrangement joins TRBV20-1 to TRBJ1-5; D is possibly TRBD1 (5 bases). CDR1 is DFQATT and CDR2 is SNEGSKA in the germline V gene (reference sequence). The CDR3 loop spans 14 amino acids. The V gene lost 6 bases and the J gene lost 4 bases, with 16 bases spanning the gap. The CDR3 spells CSAARGTENQPQHF. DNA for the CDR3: TGCAGTGCCGCTCGCGGGACCGAGAATCAGCCCCAGCATTTT.

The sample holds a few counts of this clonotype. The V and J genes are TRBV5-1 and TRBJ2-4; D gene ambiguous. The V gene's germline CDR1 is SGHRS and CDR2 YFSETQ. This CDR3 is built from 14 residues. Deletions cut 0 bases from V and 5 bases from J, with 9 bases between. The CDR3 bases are TGCGCCAGCAGCTTGGTGTCAGGCGAAAACATTCAGTACTTC. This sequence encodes CASSLVSGENIQYF.

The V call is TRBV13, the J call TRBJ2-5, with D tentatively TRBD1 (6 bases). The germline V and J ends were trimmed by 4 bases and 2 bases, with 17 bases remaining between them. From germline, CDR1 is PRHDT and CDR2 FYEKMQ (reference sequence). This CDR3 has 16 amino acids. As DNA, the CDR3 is TGTGCCAGCAGCTCAAGAGACCCGGGACAACAAGAGACCCAGTACTTC. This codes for CASSSRDPGQQETQYF.

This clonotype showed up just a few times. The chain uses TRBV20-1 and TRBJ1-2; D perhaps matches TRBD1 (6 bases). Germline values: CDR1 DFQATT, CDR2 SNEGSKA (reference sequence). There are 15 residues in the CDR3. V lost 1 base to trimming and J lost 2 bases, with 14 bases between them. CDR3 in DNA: TGCAGTGCTAGAGTCATGACAGGTGTGAACTATGGCTACACCTTC. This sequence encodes CSARVMTGVNYGYTF.